Described below is a single T cell receptor (beta chain) sequence and its context. Its recognized antigen is unknown. No base qualities exist here, and no much larger clone lies one base off it. Participants in the prospective study were enrolled through a virtual design, were aged roughly 18 to 100 years, and lived in approximately 25 United States geographic areas. In the prospective study, participants were assigned to cohorts based on the clinical history participants reported in a screening survey and a study questionnaire. Mobile phlebotomists in the prospective study collected whole blood, serum and a nasopharyngeal or oropharyngeal swab from every participant. Additional blood draws and questionnaires over an approximately 2-month period could optionally be provided by prospective study participants. Before DNA extraction, prospective study blood samples were shipped either frozen or at room temperature.

The V end loses 0 bases and the J end loses 1 base, and a stretch of 9 bases separates them. The germline V gene (reference sequence) supplies CDR1 SEHNR and CDR2 FQNEAQ. Taken from cysteine to phenylalanine, the CDR3 has 15 residues. Only the CDR3 DNA stays, 45 bases, in frame from base 1. The data are from a study of blood T cell repertoires in COVID-19 (dated by TCRdb to 2018 to 2020). For the wider study: Collaborator samples came from the United States, Italy and Spain and covered acute and convalescent phases of COVID-19. The prospective study material was composed of cDNA or gDNA derived from T cells, B-cell-depleted T cells, or PBMCs. Subjects who had been exposed to COVID-19, were actively infected with it, or had recovered from it provided the deeply sampled blood TCRbeta repertoires that made up the dataset. The repertoires were released in a freely available public database meant as a resource for research on the immune response to SARS-CoV-2. Samples were obtained from the ongoing ImmuneRACE study (first 160 participants) and from 950 to 1,500 subjects provided by 6 global collaborators. The sample metadata nearly always contained a de-identified subject ID, COVID-19 status, age in years and sex. Where available, HLA class I and class II types were taken from metadata supplied by the sample provider and were not determined by assay-based typing. What the study reported, not specific to this receptor: How much clinical and demographic metadata was included differed by source and by participant, and the metadata was provided uncurated.

TCRbeta CDR3 regions were amplified from genomic DNA using the immunoSEQ Assay, a bias-controlled multiplex PCR. Per the source publication's procedure: The number of nucleated cells in each sample was estimated from the amplification of reference gene primers within the assay. Sequence reads were collapsed and filtered to measure the absolute abundance of every unique TCRbeta CDR3 rearrangement. Productive Simpson clonality was computed per sample as the square root of Simpson's diversity index over productive rearrangements. As stored in TCRdb, this immuneACCESS dataset retains in-frame rearrangements with V and J assigned. A fraction of the clones does not appear; measured against another copy, unresolved V genes explain less than half of the discrepancy, and the remainder lacks a known reason. V, J and clone size derive from that table, while D and trimming were established from the DNA sequence. The sample table holds roughly 220,000 clones, of which around 86% were seen once. Jointly, the top ten make up over 3% of the sample.

This TCR was sampled from a woman aged 40-49 years with acute COVID-19. Sequencing used PBMCs or T cells enriched from blood (not recorded which). This receptor chain uses TRBV7-9 and TRBJ1-1; the D segment could be TRBD1, given 6 matching bases. The DNA sequence reads TGTGCCAGCAGCTTAGCAGGGGGTCAGAACACTGAAGCTTTCTTT. This codes for CASSLAGGQNTEAFF.